This T cell receptor (beta chain) was documented in a study of blood T cell repertoires in COVID-19. Across the whole study: There were acute and convalescent COVID-19 samples, and they came from the United States, Italy and Spain.

This clone turned up a few times. In the authors' workflow: Counts of nucleated cells, estimated from reference gene primer amplification, were obtained. Assay used: immunoSEQ multiplex PCR; TCRdb lists only in-frame clones, some missing. V, J and clone size are taken as reported in that table, and D and trimming were inferred from the DNA itself. The sample has hundreds of thousands of clones; over 65% are singletons. This sequence was found in a woman of 80 years or more with acute or convalescent COVID-19. Sequencing input: peripheral blood.

The CDR3 spells CASRPGTVGETQYF. DNA for the CDR3: TGTGCCAGCAGACCGGGGACTGTCGGGGAGACCCAGTACTTC. The chain carries TRBV6-5 and TRBJ2-5; possibly TRBD2 for D (6 bases). Per the germline V gene, CDR1 is MNHEY and CDR2 is SVGAGI. Trimming stripped 6 bases from V and 5 bases from J, with 16 bases between. The CDR3 totals 14 residues.